This TCR beta chain comes out of a study of Ad26.COV2.S vaccination and SARS-CoV-2 variants. CDR3 length equals 13 residues. V was pared by 3 bases and J by 10 bases, with 18 bases between. Germline values: CDR1 DFQATT, CDR2 SNEGSKA (reference sequence). This clone was seen just once. Its antigen is unknown. Study observations and caveats: Non-spike TCR breadth was similar in vaccine and placebo recipients. Using TCR breadth and depth analyses may have led to underestimated total T cell responses.

Noted treatment: around 19 received Ad26.COV2.S at low or high dose, single or two shots; roughly five received placebo; per-sample allocation not given. Collection of samples fell on day 63 after the first vaccine or placebo injection. Repertoires were generated with immunoSEQ multiplex PCR, while TCRdb's copy carries only in-frame clones and drops some. The repertoire holds about 430,000 clones, with around 90% as singletons. V and J are TRBV20-1 and TRBJ1-1, with D perhaps matching TRBD1 (5 bases). The sample in question was peripheral blood, obtained in a trial of Ad26.COV2.S vaccine versus placebo. This TCR was recovered from a person between 18 and 59 years old who received the Ad26.COV2.S COVID-19 vaccine or a placebo. CDR3 DNA: TGCAGTGCTAGTAGTCAGGGAAGTTTGTCAGCTTTCTTT. Protein: CSASSQGSLSAFF.